This is a list of T cell receptor beta chains from one sample in a study of T cell repertoires in cytomegalovirus infection. TCRdb reprocessed the reads via MiXCR and lists one record per CDR3 protein. The sample has roughly 230,000 distinct CDR3 sequences, approximately 17% seen once. What was sequenced was CD8+ T cells from PBMCs. The receptors shown here come from a human donor in good health (CMV status not recorded). Some clones in this sample may be carry-over from other donors' samples. Each CDR3 is given with its conserved first and last residue. A D gene is named only where the DNA matches it firmly. Size is stated for part of the rows, as once, few or many counts, or as a class when the clone is expanded.

V	J	D	size	DNA	CDR3
TRBV12-3/TRBV12-4	TRBJ2-1	TRBD2	few	TGTGCCAGCAGTTCCCCTCCGGGCCTAGCGGGGGGTCTTAATGAGCAGTTCTTC	CASSSPPGLAGGLNEQFF
TRBV7-7	TRBJ2-4	-	many	TGTGCTAGCAGCTCCCGTGTCAGGAAAAACATTCAGTACTTC	CASSSRVRKNIQYF
TRBV27	TRBJ2-1	-	few	TGTGCCAGCAGCACGGGAAGGCTCAGCAGTGAGCAGTTCTTC	CASSTGRLSSEQFF
TRBV18	TRBJ1-3	-	few	TGTGCCACCCCTGGATCTGGAAACACCATATATTTT	CATPGSGNTIYF
TRBV7-6	TRBJ2-5	-	few	TGTGCCAGCAGCTTAGGCACTGCCCAGACCCAGTACTTC	CASSLGTAQTQYF
TRBV7-2	TRBJ1-4	TRBD1	many	TGTGCCAGCAGCTTAGGACAGGGCCTCACCCAGGAGGAAAAACTGTTTTTT	CASSLGQGLTQEEKLFF
TRBV5-6	TRBJ1-5	-	-	TGTGCCAGCAGCTTGGCCGGGACCAGCAATCAGCCCCAGCATTTT	CASSLAGTSNQPQHF
TRBV7-8	TRBJ2-7	-	many	TGTGCCAGCAGCCCCCAGGGGGGGGGCCTCTACGAGCAGTACTTC	CASSPQGGGLYEQYF
TRBV7-6	TRBJ2-3	-	many	TGTGCCAGCAGCTTAGGACCCCCGCACAGCACAGATACGCAGTATTTT	CASSLGPPHSTDTQYF
TRBV19	TRBJ2-1	TRBD1	many	TGTGCCAGTACCAGGGGGTCGTCAGGCTACAATGAGCAGTTCTTC	CASTRGSSGYNEQFF
TRBV7-9	TRBJ1-1	-	-	TGTGCCAGCGAGCAGACGGCTTGGGCTTTCTTT	CASEQTAWAFF
TRBV5-1	TRBJ2-5	-	few	TGCGCCAGCAGCTTGGCCTCAGCGAAAGAAGAGACCCAGTACTTC	CASSLASAKEETQYF
TRBV6-5	TRBJ2-3	-	-	TGTGCCAGCAGTTACACCCCCCTGGGTAGGACGGGGACAGATACGCAGTATTTT	CASSYTPLGRTGTDTQYF
TRBV12-3/TRBV12-4	TRBJ2-1	TRBD1	many	TGTGCCAGCAGTTGGAGGGACAGGGGCTACAATGAGCAGTTCTTC	CASSWRDRGYNEQFF
TRBV12-3/TRBV12-4	TRBJ2-7	-	many	TGTGCCAGCACCTCGGGGCAGAGGGAGCAGTACTTC	CASTSGQREQYF
TRBV7-9	TRBJ2-3	-	many	TGTGCCAGCAGCTTACCTCGGACTCAAAGCACAGATACGCAGTATTTT	CASSLPRTQSTDTQYF
TRBV12-3/TRBV12-4	TRBJ2-5	TRBD2	many	TGTGCCAGCAGGAGCGGGGGGGCCGGGACCCAGTACTTC	CASRSGGAGTQYF
TRBV5-4	TRBJ1-2	-	many	TGTGCCAGCAGCTTGGAAGAGACCTATGGCTACACCTTC	CASSLEETYGYTF
TRBV20-1	TRBJ1-2	-	-	TGCAGTGCTTCCGACAGCTCCTACTATGGCTACACCTTC	CSASDSSYYGYTF
TRBV4-1	TRBJ2-1	-	-	TGCGCCAGCAGCCAAGATAGTGTTAATGAGCAGTTCTTC	CASSQDSVNEQFF
TRBV3-1	TRBJ2-2	TRBD1	many	TGTGCCAGCAGCCGGACAGGCCCCGTACTGGCCGGGGAGCTGTTTTTT	CASSRTGPVLAGELFF
TRBV7-9	TRBJ2-7	TRBD2	many	TGTGCCAGCAGCTTTCAGCGGGACGCCTACGAGCAGTACTTC	CASSFQRDAYEQYF
TRBV28	TRBJ2-3	TRBD2	-	TGTGCCAGCAGTTTATTCGTTTTTGGGACTAGCGGGGAAGCAGATACGCAGTATTTT	CASSLFVFGTSGEADTQYF
TRBV19	TRBJ1-1	-	few	TGTGCCAGTAGGTGGTTCAACACTGAAGCTTTCTTT	CASRWFNTEAFF
TRBV27	TRBJ2-7	TRBD2	few	TGTGCCAGCAGTTTATCGGGACTAGACTCCTACGAGCAGTACTTC	CASSLSGLDSYEQYF
TRBV20-1	TRBJ2-2	TRBD1	few	TGCAGTGCGCCACAGGGGTTGGCCGGGGAGCTGTTTTTT	CSAPQGLAGELFF
TRBV12-3/TRBV12-4	TRBJ1-5	-	many	TGTGCCAGCAGTTTTCGGGGCAATCAGCCCCAGCATTTT	CASSFRGNQPQHF
TRBV7-9	TRBJ2-7	TRBD2	many	TGTGCCAGCAGCCCGGGACTAGCGAACGAGCAGTACTTC	CASSPGLANEQYF
TRBV6-2/TRBV6-3	TRBJ1-2	-	-	TGTGCCAGCAGTTACGGGACGACCTCTTATGGCTACACCTTC	CASSYGTTSYGYTF
TRBV29-1	TRBJ1-2	-	few	TGCAGCGTGCCGGCAACGACACGTAACTATGGCTACACCTTC	CSVPATTRNYGYTF
TRBV4-2	TRBJ2-1	TRBD2	-	TGTGCCAGCAGCCTACGACTAGCGGACTCCTACAATGAGCAGTTCTTC	CASSLRLADSYNEQFF
TRBV15	TRBJ1-1	-	-	TGTGCCACCAGTTTGAACGGGGGAGGAACTGAAGCTTTCTTT	CATSLNGGGTEAFF
TRBV12-3/TRBV12-4	TRBJ1-3	-	many	TGTGCCAGCAGCGCCCGGCAGTCTGGAAACACCATATATTTT	CASSARQSGNTIYF
TRBV19	TRBJ1-2	-	-	TGTGCCAGTACCGATGGGAGGGGATTTAACTATGGCTACACCTTC	CASTDGRGFNYGYTF
TRBV2	TRBJ2-1	-	-	TGTGCCAGCGCTATCGGGGTGAATGAGCAGTTCTTC	CASAIGVNEQFF
TRBV28	TRBJ2-4	-	many	TGTGCCAGCAGGGGCCTCAGCTTAGCCAAAAACATTCAGTACTTC	CASRGLSLAKNIQYF
TRBV6-5	TRBJ2-7	-	few	TGTGCCAGCAGTACCGACGTTCAACAGGGCACCTACGAGCAGTACTTC	CASSTDVQQGTYEQYF
TRBV27	TRBJ2-7	-	few	TGTGCCAGCAGTTTAGCCTGGGGCTCCGGGGGCTACGAGCAGTACTTC	CASSLAWGSGGYEQYF
TRBV14	TRBJ2-7	-	few	TGTGCCAGCAGCTCTAATACAGGGCGCAACCCACACGAGCAGTACTTC	CASSSNTGRNPHEQYF
TRBV12-3/TRBV12-4	TRBJ2-3	TRBD2	-	TGTGCCAGCAGCCCCCAGACTAGCGGGGCCACAGATACGCAGTATTTT	CASSPQTSGATDTQYF
TRBV5-6	TRBJ2-2	TRBD2	-	TGTGCCAGCAGCTTGAGTAGCGGGGGGGCCTATGGCACCGGGGAGCTGTTTTTT	CASSLSSGGAYGTGELFF
TRBV7-9	TRBJ1-2	-	few	TGTGCCAGCAGCTTAGGAGGGGTCGGAGGCTACACCTTC	CASSLGGVGGYTF
TRBV13	TRBJ2-1	TRBD2	few	TGTGCCAGCAGCTCGCGGGGGTGGAATGAGCAGTTCTTC	CASSSRGWNEQFF
TRBV12-3/TRBV12-4	TRBJ1-2	-	many	TGTGCCAGCAGCCCGACAGGATTTAACTATGGCTACACCTTC	CASSPTGFNYGYTF
TRBV7-9	TRBJ1-1	TRBD1	many	TGTGCCAGCAGCCCCCAGGGGGTTGGAGAAACTGAAGCTTTCTTT	CASSPQGVGETEAFF
TRBV5-4	TRBJ1-6	TRBD1	-	TGTGCCAGCAGCCGGGACAGCGCCGGATCACCCCTCCACTTT	CASSRDSAGSPLHF
TRBV7-8	TRBJ2-7	-	many	TGTGCCAGCAGCTTGGAGACGCGTTACGAGCAGTACTTC	CASSLETRYEQYF
TRBV7-9	TRBJ2-2	TRBD1	-	TGTGCCAGCAGCCGGGCAGGGGGCCGCACCGGGGAGCTGTTTTTT	CASSRAGGRTGELFF
TRBV7-9	TRBJ2-5	-	many	TGTGCCAGCAGCTTCGGGACCGATCCCCAAGAGACCCAGTACTTC	CASSFGTDPQETQYF
TRBV5-4	TRBJ2-1	TRBD2	once	TGTGCCAGCAGCAGAGGCCTAGCGGGGGGCTCCTACAATGAGCAGTTCTTC	CASSRGLAGGSYNEQFF
TRBV4-1	TRBJ2-7	TRBD2	-	TGCGCCAGCAGCCACACCGCCGGGACTAGCGACTACGAGCAGTACTTC	CASSHTAGTSDYEQYF
TRBV19	TRBJ2-2	TRBD1	few	TGTGCCAGTACAAATCCGAACAGGGGGCTCCCGAACACCGGGGAGCTGTTTTTT	CASTNPNRGLPNTGELFF